Presented here are 10 T cell receptor beta chains from one specimen sequenced in a study of T cell changes during pregnancy in multiple sclerosis. Clones were sequenced by immunoSEQ multiplex PCR, and TCRdb holds only the in-frame ones, with some missing. Altogether some 74,000 clones are present, around 94% being singletons, with the ten largest covering around 2.3%. Source: peripheral blood, taken before pregnancy. The receptors were sampled from a female donor with multiple sclerosis, enrolled in a pregnancy study.

V is TRBV21-1 and J is TRBJ1-5; the tabulated D call, TRBD1, remains unverified against the DNA. TRBV21-1 is deemed a pseudogene. This CDR3 comprises 18 residues. The CDR3 loop is CASSKAGGKGAVGQPQHF. CDR3 sequence (DNA): TGTGCCAGCAGCAAAGCAGGTGGGAAGGGGGCCGTCGGTCAGCCCCAGCATTTT.

The chain is built from TRBV28 and TRBJ1-2, with TRBD1 as a possible D gene (5 bases). CDR1 and CDR2 (germline): MDHEN, SYDVKM. V shed 2 bases and J shed 4 bases, with 29 bases lying between them. The CDR3 totals 20 residues. CDR3 sequence: CASSLRQYGTAVLGGYGYTF. The CDR3 nucleotides are TGTGCCAGCAGTTTACGTCAGTATGGGACGGCTGTCCTGGGGGGCTATGGCTACACCTTC.

The rearrangement uses TRBV2 and TRBJ2-7, with D possibly being TRBD2 (5 bases). Germline-derived CDR1 and CDR2 are SNHLY and FYNNEI. The CDR3 extends over 14 amino acids. With 4 bases removed from V and 2 bases from J, the gap between germline ends came to 12 bases. Here the CDR3 reads CASSAGGPTYEQYF. The DNA for the CDR3 is TGTGCCAGCAGTGCTGGAGGACCAACCTACGAGCAGTACTTC.

V and J are TRBV5-4 and TRBJ2-7, with unresolved D. The CDR3 extends over 13 amino acids. Germline-derived CDR1 and CDR2 are SGHNT and YYREEE (reference sequence). V lost 0 bases, J lost 6 bases, and 10 bases lay in between. The DNA for the CDR3 is TGTGCCAGCAGCTTGGGGGCCCACCGCGAGCAGTACTTC. Protein sequence: CASSLGAHREQYF.

The genes are TRBV18 and TRBJ2-3, with 9 bases aligning to TRBD1. After removal of 3 bases from V and 2 bases from J, the junction contained 9 bases not matched to a gene. The CDR3 length is 17 residues. Germline CDR1 reads KGHSH; CDR2 reads LQKENI. Written as DNA, the CDR3 is TGTGCCAGCTCACCCCCTGGACAGGGGAGGGTCACAGATACGCAGTATTTT. Translating it yields CASSPPGQGRVTDTQYF. Looking up the rest from reference TRBV18 and TRBJ2-3 gives the full variable domain: NAGVMQNPRHLVRRRGQEARLRCSPMKGHSHVYWYRQLPEEGLKFMVYLQKENIIDESGMPKERFSAEFPKEGPSILRIQQVVRGDSAAYFCASSPPGQGRVTDTQYFGPGTRLTVL.

DNA of the CDR3: TGCGCCAGCAGCTTGGGGGGCGGGAGTCCCTACAATGAGCAGTTCTTC. It specifies CASSLGGGSPYNEQFF. V usage is TRBV5-1 and J usage is TRBJ2-1, with 7 positions matching TRBD2. The germline gives CDR1 SGHRS, CDR2 YFSETQ. The CDR3 runs to 16 residues. The V gene end was trimmed by 0 bases and the J gene end by 2 bases; junction bases not matched to a gene: 5.

The chain carries TRBV25-1 and TRBJ2-3; 9 positions match TRBD1. The length of the CDR3 is 16 residues. Looked up from germline, CDR1 is MGHDK and CDR2 is SYGVNS. Trimming removed 3 bases from V and 6 bases from J; junction bases left unmatched: 10. The CDR3 region is CASSDHGQGPADTQYF. CDR3 nucleotide sequence: TGTGCCAGCAGTGATCACGGACAGGGGCCCGCCGATACGCAGTATTTT. Based on the CDR3 plus reference TRBV25-1 and TRBJ2-3, the full variable domain is EADIYQTPRYLVIGTGKKITLECSQTMGHDKMYWYQQDPGMELHLIHYSYGVNSTEKGDLSSESTVSRIRTEHFPLTLESARPSHTSQYLCASSDHGQGPADTQYFGPGTRLTVL.

The count of this clone is one. The J gene is TRBJ2-5, the V gene TRBV28; 8 positions agree with TRBD2. Germline trimming cut 5 bases from V and 1 base from J; bases unmatched to any gene: 3. CDR1 is MDHEN, CDR2 SYDVKM, per germline. The CDR3 has 14 amino acids. The chain's CDR3 is CASSITSGQETQYF. The CDR3 DNA reads TGTGCCAGCAGTATCACTAGCGGCCAAGAGACCCAGTACTTC.

J is TRBJ2-1 and V is TRBV7-9; TRBD2 matches at 10 bases. In germline, CDR1 is SEHNR, CDR2 FQNEAQ (reference sequence). This CDR3 is 14 amino acids long. The J segment lost 3 bases and the V segment lost 6 bases, leaving 2 bases of the junction unmatched. In nucleotides, the CDR3 is TGTGCCAGCAGTGGACTAGCGGTCTACAATGAGCAGTTCTTC. Translated, it gives CASSGLAVYNEQFF. The variable domain in full, completed from reference TRBV7-9 and TRBJ2-1, reads DTGVSQNPRHKITKRGQNVTFRCDPISEHNRLYWYRQTLGQGPEFLTYFQNEAQLEKSRLLSDRFSAERPKGSFSTLEIQRTEQGDSAMYLCASSGLAVYNEQFFGPGTRLTVL.

The chain joins TRBV5-5 to TRBJ2-1; D is perhaps TRBD2 (6 bases). CDR1 SGHKS and CDR2 YYEKEE come from the germline V gene (reference sequence). V was pared by 0 bases and J by 8 bases, with 15 bases between. The CDR3 consists of 15 residues. This CDR3 reads CASSLGPSRGDEQFF. The CDR3 DNA sequence: TGTGCCAGCAGCTTGGGGCCTAGTCGCGGGGATGAGCAGTTCTTC.